This TCR beta chain comes out of a study of monozygotic twins with inflammatory bowel disease. Researchers used about 3,500 ng of total RNA for each TCR library. Reprocessing the 5' RACE reads, TCRdb reports a single entry for every CDR3 protein and omits DNA. The table for this sample gives approximately 400,000 distinct CDR3 sequences. Germline-derived CDR1 and CDR2 are SGHRS and YFSETQ. This CDR3 is 16 amino acids long. J is TRBJ2-5 and V is TRBV5-1; TCRdb gives TRBD1 as the D gene, but with no DNA this cannot be confirmed. The material sequenced was blood. This clonotype was obtained from a human donor with ulcerative colitis or Crohn's disease, or a healthy co-twin of an affected twin (not recorded which). CDR3 in amino acids: CASSLGTGGLRGAQYF.